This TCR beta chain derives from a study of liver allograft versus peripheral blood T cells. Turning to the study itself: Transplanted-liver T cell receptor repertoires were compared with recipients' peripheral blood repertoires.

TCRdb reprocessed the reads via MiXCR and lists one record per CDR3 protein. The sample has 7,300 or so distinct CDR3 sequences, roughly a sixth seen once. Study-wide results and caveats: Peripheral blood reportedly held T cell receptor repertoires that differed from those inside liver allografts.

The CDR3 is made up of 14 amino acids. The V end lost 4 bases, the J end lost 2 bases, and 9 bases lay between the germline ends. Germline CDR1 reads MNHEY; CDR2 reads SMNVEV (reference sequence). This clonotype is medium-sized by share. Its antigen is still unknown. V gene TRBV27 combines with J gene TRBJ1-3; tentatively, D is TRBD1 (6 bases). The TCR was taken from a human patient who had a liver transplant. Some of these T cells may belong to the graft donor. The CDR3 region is CASSSGAPGNTIYF. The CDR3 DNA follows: TGTGCCAGCAGTTCGGGGGCCCCTGGAAACACCATATATTTT.